This is a list of T cell receptor beta chains from one sample in a study of blood T cell repertoires in COVID-19. Only in-frame clones appear in the TCRdb table, and some are missing; sequencing was by immunoSEQ multiplex PCR. The sample holds about 170,000 clones; 84% are singletons and the top ten take 2.5% to 3%. The sequencing input was peripheral blood. These receptors were obtained from a woman aged 80 or older with COVID-19, enrolled during active disease. The conserved cysteine and the conserved F or W are not part of the CDR3 here.

v_call: TRBV27
cdr3_length: 16
j_call: TRBJ1-6
cdr3_aa: ASSLFGTGGLGNSPLH

v_call: TRBV5-5
cdr3_length: 14
j_call: TRBJ2-7
cdr3_aa: ASSSDLAGASYEQY

v_call: TRBV5-4
cdr3_length: 14
j_call: TRBJ1-1
cdr3_aa: ASSLARTGWVTEAF

v_call: TRBV2
cdr3_length: 12
j_call: TRBJ2-1
cdr3_aa: ASKRLAGGNEQF

v_call: TRBV9
cdr3_length: 17
j_call: TRBJ2-2
cdr3_aa: ASSAIWTSGVSSTGELF

v_call: TRBV29-1
cdr3_length: 12
j_call: TRBJ2-3
cdr3_aa: SVEEIASTDTQY

v_call: TRBV7-2
cdr3_length: 13
j_call: TRBJ1-5
cdr3_aa: ASSQDSGGGQPQH

v_call: TRBV11-3
cdr3_length: 13
j_call: TRBJ2-5
cdr3_aa: ASSAGQGPQETQY

v_call: TRBV11-2
cdr3_length: 13
j_call: TRBJ1-4
cdr3_aa: ASSADRAPNEKLF

v_call: TRBV29-1
cdr3_length: 10
j_call: TRBJ2-3
cdr3_aa: SAEEAGGPEY

v_call: TRBV18
cdr3_length: 12
j_call: TRBJ2-7
cdr3_aa: ASSPATGAYEQY

v_call: TRBV10-3
cdr3_length: 12
j_call: TRBJ1-2
cdr3_aa: AISARTENYGYT

v_call: TRBV7-9
cdr3_length: 12
j_call: TRBJ1-2
cdr3_aa: ASSLPGTIHGYT

v_call: TRBV24-1
cdr3_length: 15
j_call: TRBJ2-1
cdr3_aa: ATSDFRTSGRGNEQF

v_call: TRBV4-1
cdr3_length: 12
j_call: TRBJ2-1
cdr3_aa: ASSPISPVGVQF

v_call: TRBV5-4
cdr3_length: 12
j_call: TRBJ1-2
cdr3_aa: ASSLRRGAAGYT

v_call: TRBV2
cdr3_length: 13
j_call: TRBJ2-3
cdr3_aa: ASSALLAGTDTQY

v_call: TRBV5-5
cdr3_length: 12
j_call: TRBJ1-1
cdr3_aa: ASSPGGGTTEAF

v_call: TRBV5-1
cdr3_length: 13
j_call: TRBJ2-3
cdr3_aa: ASSPGSGRTDTQY

v_call: TRBV20-1
cdr3_length: 11
j_call: TRBJ1-2
cdr3_aa: SASAGANYGYT

v_call: TRBV7-9
cdr3_length: 10
j_call: TRBJ2-7
cdr3_aa: ASSLVEDKQY

v_call: TRBV6-5
cdr3_length: 12
j_call: TRBJ2-7
cdr3_aa: ASSSFQGRLEQY

v_call: TRBV6-2/TRBV6-3
cdr3_length: 12
j_call: TRBJ2-1
cdr3_aa: ASSLTGTNNEQF

v_call: TRBV7-2
cdr3_length: 15
j_call: TRBJ2-7
cdr3_aa: ASSLKTRDIYSYEQY

v_call: TRBV29-1
cdr3_length: 11
j_call: TRBJ1-3
cdr3_aa: SVDQGVGNTIY

v_call: TRBV19
cdr3_length: 13
j_call: TRBJ1-2
cdr3_aa: ASSIFGSSNYGYT

v_call: TRBV7-9
cdr3_length: 10
j_call: TRBJ2-7
cdr3_aa: ASSSYQGEQY

v_call: TRBV11-2
cdr3_length: 12
j_call: TRBJ1-6
cdr3_aa: ASSLSRINSPLH

v_call: TRBV7-2
cdr3_length: 13
j_call: TRBJ2-7
cdr3_aa: ASSTRQGGTYEQY

v_call: TRBV19
cdr3_length: 12
j_call: TRBJ2-5
cdr3_aa: ASSPTLGTKTQY

v_call: TRBV5-8
cdr3_length: 13
j_call: TRBJ2-5
cdr3_aa: ASSTGTTEQETQY

v_call: TRBV15
cdr3_length: 13
j_call: TRBJ1-2
cdr3_aa: ATSRDVTGLGGYT

v_call: TRBV30
cdr3_length: 9
j_call: TRBJ2-7
cdr3_aa: AWSHNYEQY

v_call: TRBV19
cdr3_length: 11
j_call: TRBJ1-6
cdr3_aa: ASSIPGDSPLH

v_call: TRBV19
cdr3_length: 14
j_call: TRBJ2-1
cdr3_aa: ASSLTPRIEYNEQF

v_call: TRBV18
cdr3_length: 11
j_call: TRBJ2-5
cdr3_aa: ASSPAGGETQY

v_call: TRBV11-2
cdr3_length: 11
j_call: TRBJ1-1
cdr3_aa: ASSLTRRGEAF

v_call: TRBV6-5
cdr3_length: 12
j_call: TRBJ2-7
cdr3_aa: ASTAAGRSYEQY

v_call: TRBV11-2
cdr3_length: 10
j_call: TRBJ1-1
cdr3_aa: ASSTNRGAAF

v_call: TRBV13
cdr3_length: 10
j_call: TRBJ2-7
cdr3_aa: ASETGGGEQY

v_call: TRBV5-5
cdr3_length: 12
j_call: TRBJ1-2
cdr3_aa: ASSLGGIRGGYT

v_call: TRBV29-1
cdr3_length: 14
j_call: TRBJ1-2
cdr3_aa: SVEAGGTGGGNGYT

v_call: TRBV2
cdr3_length: 12
j_call: TRBJ1-2
cdr3_aa: ASSNQGSSYGYT

v_call: TRBV6-2/TRBV6-3
cdr3_length: 17
j_call: TRBJ2-1
cdr3_aa: ASSYAPVPRRARDNEQF

v_call: TRBV19
cdr3_length: 15
j_call: TRBJ2-6
cdr3_aa: ASSTRTGVSGANVLT